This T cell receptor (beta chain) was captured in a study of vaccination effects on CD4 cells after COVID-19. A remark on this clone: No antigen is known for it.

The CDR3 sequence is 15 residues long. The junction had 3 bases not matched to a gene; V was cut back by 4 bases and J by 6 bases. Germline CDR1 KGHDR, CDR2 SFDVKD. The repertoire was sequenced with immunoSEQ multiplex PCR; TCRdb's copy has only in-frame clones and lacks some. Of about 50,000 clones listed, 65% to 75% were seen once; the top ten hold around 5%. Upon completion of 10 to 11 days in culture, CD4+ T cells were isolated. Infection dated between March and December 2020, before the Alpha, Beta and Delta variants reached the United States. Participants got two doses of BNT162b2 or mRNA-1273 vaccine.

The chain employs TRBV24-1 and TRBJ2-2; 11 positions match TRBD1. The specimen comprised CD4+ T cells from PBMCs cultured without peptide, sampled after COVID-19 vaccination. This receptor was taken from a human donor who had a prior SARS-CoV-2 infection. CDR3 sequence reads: CATSDPGQGAGELFF. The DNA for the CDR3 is TGTGCCACCAGTGACCCGGGACAGGGGGCCGGGGAGCTGTTTTTT.